This T cell receptor (beta chain) is from a study of OX40 agonist ivuxolimab in advanced cancers. Study-level background: Across the patients, intravenous ivuxolimab was delivered every 2 weeks at 0.01 to 10 mg/kg.

Whole-study results and caveats: The average count of expanded clones was higher among CD8+ T cells than among CD4+. Patients with a partial response at 0.1-3.0 mg/kg had among the lowest clonal expansion.

Method: immunoSEQ multiplex PCR; TCRdb's copy keeps in-frame clones and lacks some. The sample includes tens of thousands of clones, over 90% of them seen just once. Notes on this clone: Its specificity is not known.

The V gene lost 6 bases and the J gene lost 4 bases, with 9 bases spanning the gap. CDR1 and CDR2 (germline): MDHEN, SYDVKM. This CDR3 contains 13 residues. V gene TRBV28 combines with J gene TRBJ1-4; D is undetermined. This receptor was taken from an adult with an advanced solid tumor such as melanoma, head and neck, liver or kidney cancer. Sequenced material: CD4+ or CD8+ T cells sorted from blood, taken in a trial of the OX40 agonist ivuxolimab. The CDR3 DNA sequence: TGTGCCAGCAGCTCAGGAAGTAATGAAAAACTGTTTTTT. It translates to CASSSGSNEKLFF.